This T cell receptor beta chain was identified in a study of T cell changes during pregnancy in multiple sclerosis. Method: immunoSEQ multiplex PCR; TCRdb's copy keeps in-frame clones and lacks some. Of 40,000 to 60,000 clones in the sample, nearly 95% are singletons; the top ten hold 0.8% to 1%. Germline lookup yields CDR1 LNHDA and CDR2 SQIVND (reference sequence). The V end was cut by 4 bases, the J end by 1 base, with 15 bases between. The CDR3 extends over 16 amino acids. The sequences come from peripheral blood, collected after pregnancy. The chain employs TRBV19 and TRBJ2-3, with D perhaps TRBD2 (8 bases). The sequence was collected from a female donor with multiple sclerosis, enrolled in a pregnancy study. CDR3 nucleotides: TGTGCCAGTAGTACCCTTAGCGGGACAGGCACAGATACGCAGTATTTT. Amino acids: CASSTLSGTGTDTQYF.